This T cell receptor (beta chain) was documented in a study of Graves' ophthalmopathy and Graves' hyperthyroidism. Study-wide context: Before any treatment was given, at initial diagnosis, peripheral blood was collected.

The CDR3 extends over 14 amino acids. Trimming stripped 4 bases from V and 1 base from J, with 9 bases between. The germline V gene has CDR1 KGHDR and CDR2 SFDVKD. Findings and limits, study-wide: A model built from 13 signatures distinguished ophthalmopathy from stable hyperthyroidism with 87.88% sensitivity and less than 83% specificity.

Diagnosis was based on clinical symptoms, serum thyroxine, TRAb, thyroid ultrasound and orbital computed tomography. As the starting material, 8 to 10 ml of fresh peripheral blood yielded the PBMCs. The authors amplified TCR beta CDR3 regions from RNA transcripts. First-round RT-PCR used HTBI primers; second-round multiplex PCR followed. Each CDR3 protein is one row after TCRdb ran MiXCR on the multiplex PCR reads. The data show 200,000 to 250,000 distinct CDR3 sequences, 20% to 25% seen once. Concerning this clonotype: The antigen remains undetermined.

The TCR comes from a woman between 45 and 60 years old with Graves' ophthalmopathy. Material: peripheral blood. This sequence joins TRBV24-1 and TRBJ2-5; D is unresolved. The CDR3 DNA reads TGTGCCACCAGTGAAGCTAGTATCCAAGAGACCCAGTACTTC. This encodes CATSEASIQETQYF.